The rows below give T cell receptor beta chains drawn from one sample of a study of T cell responses to AZD1222 COVID-19 vaccine. Here immunoSEQ multiplex PCR was the method, and the copy in TCRdb shows in-frame clones only, minus some. The sample lists roughly 150,000 clones; 85% to 95% were seen once. The sample was peripheral blood, taken on day 0 of AZD1222 vaccination. The source is an adult in good health. Both conserved end residues are part of each CDR3. The D gene is left open where the match is weak. Clone size, where shown, is once, few, many, or a class for clones that have expanded.

J gene: TRBJ2-5
V gene: TRBV5-1
D gene: TRBD2
clone size: NA
CDR3 protein: CASSLAGTSGSQINF
CDR3 DNA: TGCGCCAGCAGCTTGGCCGGGACTAGCGGGAGCCAGATTAACTTC

J gene: TRBJ1-5
V gene: TRBV7-2
D gene: TRBD1
clone size: NA
CDR3 protein: CASSLRTGGNQPQHF
CDR3 DNA: TGTGCCAGCAGCTTACGGACAGGCGGCAATCAGCCCCAGCATTTT

J gene: TRBJ1-2
V gene: TRBV11-2
D gene: NA
clone size: NA
CDR3 protein: CASSLDQGGGGYTF
CDR3 DNA: TGTGCCAGCAGCTTAGACCAGGGAGGGGGTGGCTACACCTTC

J gene: TRBJ2-3
V gene: TRBV9
D gene: NA
clone size: NA
CDR3 protein: CASSVGGASTDTQYF
CDR3 DNA: TGTGCCAGCAGCGTAGGGGGGGCTAGCACAGATACGCAGTATTTT

J gene: TRBJ1-1
V gene: TRBV19
D gene: NA
clone size: NA
CDR3 protein: CASSIRDRSEAFF
CDR3 DNA: TGTGCCAGTAGTATCAGGGATCGATCCGAAGCTTTCTTT

J gene: TRBJ1-5
V gene: TRBV6-1
D gene: TRBD1
clone size: NA
CDR3 protein: CASSDPGTEINQPQHF
CDR3 DNA: TGTGCCAGCAGTGACCCCGGGACAGAAATAAATCAGCCCCAGCATTTT

J gene: TRBJ2-1
V gene: TRBV5-1
D gene: NA
clone size: NA
CDR3 protein: CASSFSLVQGGLDEQFF
CDR3 DNA: TGCGCCAGCAGCTTCTCCCTTGTGCAGGGCGGACTCGATGAGCAGTTCTTC

J gene: TRBJ1-6
V gene: TRBV6-5
D gene: NA
clone size: few
CDR3 protein: CASSPNRDSPLHF
CDR3 DNA: TGTGCCAGCAGTCCGAACAGGGATTCACCCCTCCACTTT

J gene: TRBJ1-2
V gene: TRBV5-1
D gene: NA
clone size: NA
CDR3 protein: CASSLQQNYGYTF
CDR3 DNA: TGCGCCAGCAGCCTTCAGCAGAACTATGGCTACACCTTC

J gene: TRBJ2-1
V gene: TRBV7-9
D gene: TRBD2
clone size: NA
CDR3 protein: CASSFGTSGGNEQFF
CDR3 DNA: TGTGCCAGCAGCTTTGGGACTAGCGGGGGTAATGAGCAGTTCTTC

J gene: TRBJ1-2
V gene: TRBV2
D gene: TRBD1
clone size: NA
CDR3 protein: CATGQGSNYGYTF
CDR3 DNA: TGTGCCACTGGACAGGGAAGCAACTATGGCTACACCTTC

J gene: TRBJ1-5
V gene: TRBV18
D gene: TRBD1
clone size: NA
CDR3 protein: CASSGTDNNQPQHF
CDR3 DNA: TGTGCCAGCTCAGGGACAGACAACAATCAGCCCCAGCATTTT

J gene: TRBJ2-5
V gene: TRBV28
D gene: NA
clone size: NA
CDR3 protein: CASSEGMTWETQYF
CDR3 DNA: TGTGCCAGCAGTGAGGGGATGACTTGGGAGACCCAGTACTTC

J gene: TRBJ2-1
V gene: TRBV29-1
D gene: TRBD2
clone size: NA
CDR3 protein: CSSDSGLAVSYNEQFF
CDR3 DNA: TGCAGCTCCGACTCCGGACTAGCGGTTTCCTACAATGAGCAGTTCTTC

J gene: TRBJ2-3
V gene: TRBV27
D gene: NA
clone size: NA
CDR3 protein: CAIGRGFLTDTQYF
CDR3 DNA: TGTGCCATAGGACGGGGTTTTCTCACAGATACGCAGTATTTT

J gene: TRBJ1-2
V gene: TRBV30
D gene: NA
clone size: NA
CDR3 protein: CAWRLEGGYTF
CDR3 DNA: TGTGCCTGGAGATTAGAAGGTGGCTACACCTTC

J gene: TRBJ2-3
V gene: TRBV21-1
D gene: NA
clone size: NA
CDR3 protein: CASSTPVRDREEADTQYF
CDR3 DNA: TGTGCCAGCAGCACACCGGTCCGGGACAGGGAAGAAGCAGATACGCAGTATTTT

J gene: TRBJ2-7
V gene: TRBV4-1
D gene: NA
clone size: NA
CDR3 protein: CASSHQPRLGRDEQYF
CDR3 DNA: TGCGCCAGCAGCCATCAGCCACGACTCGGACGTGACGAGCAGTACTTC

J gene: TRBJ1-2
V gene: TRBV30
D gene: TRBD1
clone size: NA
CDR3 protein: CAWAGDRPGYTF
CDR3 DNA: TGTGCCTGGGCTGGGGACAGGCCGGGCTACACCTTC

J gene: TRBJ2-1
V gene: TRBV11-3
D gene: TRBD2
clone size: NA
CDR3 protein: CASSLDVRLAGNNEQFF
CDR3 DNA: TGTGCCAGCAGCTTAGATGTCCGGCTAGCGGGTAACAATGAGCAGTTCTTC

J gene: TRBJ2-3
V gene: TRBV7-9
D gene: NA
clone size: NA
CDR3 protein: CASSKGDTTGDTQYF
CDR3 DNA: TGTGCCAGCAGCAAAGGGGACACCACGGGAGATACGCAGTATTTT

J gene: TRBJ2-5
V gene: TRBV19
D gene: NA
clone size: NA
CDR3 protein: CASSIAGLGETQYF
CDR3 DNA: TGTGCCAGTAGTATAGCTGGGCTAGGGGAGACCCAGTACTTC

J gene: TRBJ1-1
V gene: TRBV28
D gene: TRBD1
clone size: NA
CDR3 protein: CASSPRQGAPTEAFF
CDR3 DNA: TGTGCCAGCAGTCCTCGACAGGGGGCGCCCACTGAAGCTTTCTTT

J gene: TRBJ1-3
V gene: TRBV4-1
D gene: NA
clone size: NA
CDR3 protein: CASSQWAPYVREAGNTIYF
CDR3 DNA: TGCGCCAGCAGCCAATGGGCCCCCTATGTGAGGGAGGCTGGAAACACCATATATTTT

J gene: TRBJ1-3
V gene: TRBV24-1
D gene: NA
clone size: once
CDR3 protein: CATSDPRSGNTIYF
CDR3 DNA: TGTGCCACCAGTGATCCCAGATCTGGAAACACCATATATTTT

J gene: TRBJ2-7
V gene: TRBV4-2
D gene: NA
clone size: NA
CDR3 protein: CASSQDRELSEQYF
CDR3 DNA: TGTGCCAGCAGCCAAGACAGGGAATTATCCGAGCAGTACTTC

J gene: TRBJ2-7
V gene: TRBV6-5
D gene: TRBD1
clone size: NA
CDR3 protein: CASARGQGVGQYF
CDR3 DNA: TGTGCCAGCGCTCGGGGACAGGGGGTGGGGCAGTACTTC

J gene: TRBJ1-3
V gene: TRBV9
D gene: NA
clone size: NA
CDR3 protein: CASSFQTENTIYF
CDR3 DNA: TGTGCCAGCAGCTTCCAGACCGAAAACACCATATATTTT

J gene: TRBJ1-2
V gene: TRBV5-5
D gene: TRBD1
clone size: NA
CDR3 protein: CASSSGQGAYGYTF
CDR3 DNA: TGTGCCAGCAGCTCCGGACAGGGCGCCTATGGCTACACCTTC

J gene: TRBJ1-5
V gene: TRBV29-1
D gene: NA
clone size: NA
CDR3 protein: CSVGDTRNQPQHF
CDR3 DNA: TGCAGCGTCGGGGACACGCGAAATCAGCCCCAGCATTTT

J gene: TRBJ2-1
V gene: TRBV19
D gene: TRBD2
clone size: NA
CDR3 protein: CASRGLAGGPSYNEQFF
CDR3 DNA: TGTGCCAGTAGGGGACTAGCGGGAGGGCCCTCCTACAATGAGCAGTTCTTC

J gene: TRBJ1-2
V gene: TRBV20-1
D gene: NA
clone size: NA
CDR3 protein: CSASAGPRINYGYTF
CDR3 DNA: TGCAGTGCTAGTGCAGGCCCGCGAATTAACTATGGCTACACCTTC

J gene: TRBJ1-6
V gene: TRBV28
D gene: TRBD1
clone size: NA
CDR3 protein: CASSSYQDRSSYNSPLHF
CDR3 DNA: TGTGCCAGCAGTTCATACCAGGACAGGAGCTCCTATAATTCACCCCTCCACTTT

J gene: TRBJ1-3
V gene: TRBV3-1/TRBV3-2
D gene: NA
clone size: NA
CDR3 protein: CASSQEEGAPSGNTIYF
CDR3 DNA: TGTGCCAGCAGCCAAGAGGAGGGCGCCCCATCTGGAAACACCATATATTTT